This T cell receptor beta chain was identified during a study of shared clonotypes between healthy human individuals. The wider study: A couple of female and a few male donors aged 18 to 49 were enrolled. Study-wide results and limits: Clonotype sharing levels among donors were expected to vary with sequencing depth. Enrolling few donors narrowed the genetic and exposure-history diversity that was represented.

The donors, all of them Caucasian adults, lived in Nashville, Tennessee. The germline V and J ends were trimmed by 6 bases and 7 bases, with 13 bases remaining between them. Per the germline V gene, CDR1 is KGHSH and CDR2 is LQKENI. This CDR3 has 13 amino acids. As regards this clone: The target antigen is unknown.

The protocol was immunoSEQ multiplex PCR, while the TCRdb copy is restricted to in-frame clones and leaves out a portion. The table includes 400,000 to 550,000 clones, 70% to 85% detected once. The receptor was derived from a woman aged 40 to 50 in good health. Some clones in this sample may be carry-over from other donors' samples. The sample taken for sequencing was PBMCs. The chain employs TRBV18 and TRBJ2-1; perhaps TRBD2 as D (7 bases). The CDR3 sequence is CASSTGRGNEQFF. The CDR3 DNA sequence: TGTGCCAGCTCTACGGGGAGGGGGAATGAGCAGTTCTTC.